Shown below are 23 T cell receptor beta chains from a single sample sequenced in a study of blood T cell repertoires in COVID-19. TCRdb's copy holds only in-frame clones and misses some; the assay was immunoSEQ multiplex PCR. Of over 200,000 clones listed, 92% are singletons. Material: peripheral blood. These receptors were collected from a man younger than 45 with acute or convalescent COVID-19.

This chain joins TRBV5-6 and TRBJ1-2, with TRBD1 matching 9 bases. The length of the CDR3 is 16 residues. With V trimmed by 4 bases and J by 8 bases, 15 bases remained unmatched. Germline assignment: CDR1 SGHDT and CDR2 YYEEEE. The CDR3 sequence is CASSHYRGRGAFGYTF. The CDR3, as DNA: TGTGCCAGCAGCCACTACAGGGGGCGAGGGGCTTTCGGCTACACCTTC.

The CDR3 protein is CSVETPRTGRETQYF. CDR3 nucleotides: TGCAGCGTCGAAACCCCTCGGACAGGTCGGGAGACCCAGTACTTC. The V call is TRBV29-1, the J call TRBJ2-5; 7 bases are a match to TRBD1. This CDR3 region has 15 residues. Germline V lookup: CDR1 SQVTM, CDR2 ANQGSEA. With V trimmed by 6 bases and J by 5 bases, 15 bases remained unmatched. Full variable domain (rest looked up from reference TRBV29-1 and TRBJ2-5): SAVISQKPSRDICQRGTSLTIQCQVDSQVTMMFWYRQQPGQSLTLIATANQGSEATYESGFVIDKFPISRPNLTFSTLTVSNMSPEDSSIYLCSVETPRTGRETQYFGPGTRLLVL.

J is TRBJ1-5 and V is TRBV5-4; D unclear. The V end lost 4 bases, the J end lost 9 bases, and 14 bases lay between the germline ends. Germline values: CDR1 SGHNT, CDR2 YYREEE (reference sequence). This CDR3 is built from 13 residues. CDR3 loop: CASSGEVGGPQHF. The DNA of the CDR3 is TGTGCCAGCAGCGGAGAGGTCGGCGGGCCCCAGCATTTT. Combining the CDR3 with reference TRBV5-4 and TRBJ1-5 gives the whole variable domain ETGVTQSPTHLIKTRGQQVTLRCSSQSGHNTVSWYQQALGQGPQFIFQYYREEENGRGNFPPRFSGLQFPNYSSELNVNALELDDSALYLCASSGEVGGPQHFGDGTRLSIL.

The V and J genes are TRBV28 and TRBJ2-7, with D possibly TRBD2 on 6 matching bases. The germline CDR1 and CDR2 sequences are MDHEN and SYDVKM. The CDR3 is 14 amino acids. Trimming shortened V by 6 bases and J by 2 bases, and 14 bases separated the two germline ends. As DNA, the CDR3 is TGTGCCAGCAGAACCGGGACTGGTGCCTACGAGCAGTACTTC. This codes for CASRTGTGAYEQYF.

The chain is built from TRBV5-1 and TRBJ2-7, with D unclear. V was shortened by 0 bases and J by 10 bases, with 8 bases between the two germline ends. The CDR3 has 11 amino acids. CDR1 and CDR2 (germline): SGHRS, YFSETQ. DNA of the CDR3: TGCGCCAGCAGCTTGGAGAGTGAACAGTACTTC. This gives the protein CASSLESEQYF. The whole variable domain, filled in from reference TRBV5-1 and TRBJ2-7, reads KAGVTQTPRYLIKTRGQQVTLSCSPISGHRSVSWYQQTPGQGLQFLFEYFSETQRNKGNFPGRFSGRQFSNSRSEMNVSTLELGDSALYLCASSLESEQYFGPGTRLTVT.

The V call is TRBV10-3, the J call TRBJ2-3, with D unclear. CDR3 length equals 13 residues. The V and J ends lost 7 bases and 1 base respectively, with 9 bases between them. Per the germline V gene, CDR1 is ENHRY and CDR2 is SYGVKD. The CDR3 bases are TGTGCCATCACCCATTGGCGCACAGATACGCAGTATTTT. The encoded protein is CAITHWRTDTQYF.

The genes are TRBV28 and TRBJ1-5; D not resolved. Germline CDR1 is MDHEN and CDR2 is SYDVKM. V lost 3 bases, J lost 10 bases, and 16 bases lay in between. The CDR3 is made up of 14 amino acids. CDR3 nucleotide sequence: TGTGCCAGCAGTTTTCGTCCTTCCGGGGATCCCCAGCATTTT. Protein: CASSFRPSGDPQHF.

V gene TRBV6-6 combines with J gene TRBJ1-1; D is unclear. The ends were cut back, 7 bases at V and 1 base at J, with 4 bases in the middle. Germline V CDR1 and CDR2: MNHNY, SVGAGI (reference sequence). The length of the CDR3 is 11 residues. This CDR3 reads CASKQNTEAFF. DNA for the CDR3: TGTGCCAGCAAACAGAACACTGAAGCTTTCTTT.

This sequence joins TRBV24-1 and TRBJ1-2; a weak D match, TRBD1 (5 bases). Germline V CDR1 and CDR2: KGHDR, SFDVKD. V gave up 2 bases and J gave up 4 bases, with 22 bases separating them. The CDR3 loop spans 18 amino acids. The CDR3 region is CATSDSTTAEPFSYGYTF. For the CDR3, the DNA is TGTGCCACCAGTGATTCGACGACAGCCGAACCGTTTAGCTATGGCTACACCTTC.

V gene TRBV20-1 combines with J gene TRBJ1-3; D not resolved. The CDR3 spans 11 residues. Germline V gene lookup returns CDR1 DFQATT and CDR2 SNEGSKA (reference sequence). Between the trimmed V and J ends, which lost 6 bases and 6 bases, there was a span of 9 bases. CDR3 DNA sequence: TGCAGTGCCCCTACCTTAAACACCATATATTTT. Translated: CSAPTLNTIYF.

This clone appeared a single time. The chain is built from TRBV19 and TRBJ2-7; TRBD2 matches 7 bases. The germline V gene encodes CDR1 LNHDA and CDR2 SQIVND (reference sequence). CDR3 size: 14 residues. Losses at the gene ends were 4 bases for V and 0 bases for J; bases not matched to a gene: 3. The CDR3 is CASSNAGDSYEQYF. DNA for the CDR3: TGTGCCAGTAGTAATGCGGGGGACTCCTACGAGCAGTACTTC.

The chain links TRBV5-1 to TRBJ2-2; D remains unclear. This CDR3 contains 13 residues. Germline V gene data show CDR1 as SGHRS and CDR2 as YFSETQ. V was pared by 3 bases and J by 6 bases, with 9 bases between. The CDR3 DNA sequence: TGCGCCAGCAGCTCTACTACGGCCGGGGAGCTGTTTTTT. This sequence encodes CASSSTTAGELFF.

The V gene is TRBV15, the J gene TRBJ1-2; TRBD1 might be the D (5 bases). Trimming cost V 0 bases and J 1 base, with 9 bases left between them. The CDR3 has 15 residues. Germline lookup yields CDR1 LNHNV and CDR2 YYDKDF (reference sequence). The CDR3 nucleotides read TGTGCCACCAGCAGAGACGCGGGGCTTAACTATGGCTACACCTTC. The encoded protein is CATSRDAGLNYGYTF.

This chain connects TRBV7-9 to TRBJ1-2; D not certain. Germline values: CDR1 SEHNR, CDR2 FQNEAQ (reference sequence). The CDR3 extends over 14 amino acids. V lost 2 bases and J 5 bases, leaving 12 bases between the germline ends. The CDR3 bases are TGTGCCAGCAGCTTAAGACGTTCGGGGTATGGCTACACCTTC. It is translated as CASSLRRSGYGYTF.

The chain combines TRBV27 with TRBJ2-1; 7 positions match TRBD2. The CDR3 covers 15 residues. V gave up 3 bases and J gave up 5 bases; unmatched junction bases: 7. In germline, CDR1 is MNHEY, CDR2 SMNVEV (reference sequence). This chain's CDR3 is CASSLRLARNNEQFF. The CDR3 region has the DNA TGTGCCAGCAGTTTGAGACTAGCTCGAAACAATGAGCAGTTCTTC.

This sequence joins TRBV28 and TRBJ1-2, with 7 positions matching TRBD1. V shed 5 bases, J shed 2 bases, and the junction held 8 bases outside the gene matches. CDR1 and CDR2 from the germline V gene are MDHEN and SYDVKM. The CDR3 loop spans 15 amino acids. The CDR3 spells CASSAPGRGNYGYTF. The CDR3 DNA reads TGTGCCAGCAGTGCCCCAGGCAGGGGGAACTATGGCTACACCTTC.

This clone showed up just a few times. This chain connects TRBV5-1 to TRBJ2-6; D perhaps matches TRBD2 (5 bases). The CDR3 is made up of 15 amino acids. With 1 base removed from V and 1 base from J, the gap between germline ends came to 6 bases. Germline V lookup: CDR1 SGHRS, CDR2 YFSETQ. CDR3 coding DNA: TGCGCCAGCAGCTTGAGCGGATCTGGGGCCAACGTCCTGACTTTC. This codes for CASSLSGSGANVLTF.

The chain carries TRBV6-5 and TRBJ2-7; possibly TRBD2 for D (5 bases). This CDR3 has 14 residues. V was cut by 2 bases and J by 4 bases, with 12 bases left in between. CDR1 is MNHEY, CDR2 SVGAGI, per germline. CDR3 bases: TGTGCCAGCAGTTACAGGGCTAGCCATTACGAGCAGTACTTC. It codes for CASSYRASHYEQYF.

This clone was detected only once. CDR3 bases: TGCGCCAGCAGCTTCCGTTTACAGAAGAACACTGAAGCTTTCTTT. Protein: CASSFRLQKNTEAFF. This chain joins TRBV5-1 and TRBJ1-1, with D unclear. V shed 2 bases and J shed 1 base, with 12 bases lying between them. Germline V gives CDR1 SGHRS, CDR2 YFSETQ. The CDR3 spans 15 residues.

The chain uses TRBV11-2 and TRBJ2-2, with TRBD1 as a possible D gene (7 bases). The CDR3 totals 18 residues. V lost 1 base to trimming and J lost 11 bases, with 26 bases between them. The germline V gene encodes CDR1 SGHAT and CDR2 FQNNGV. CDR3 coding DNA: TGTGCCAGCAGCTTAGGGGCTCGGGGGACAGCCTTCCGAGGAGAGCTGTTTTTT. Translating gives CASSLGARGTAFRGELFF.

This clone came up once. The V call is TRBV19, the J call TRBJ1-1; D gene ambiguous. CDR1 LNHDA and CDR2 SQIVND come from the germline V gene (reference sequence). V lost 4 bases and J lost 8, with 8 bases in between. The CDR3 is made up of 11 amino acids. The CDR3 region is CASSNYLEAFF. The DNA for the CDR3 is TGTGCCAGTAGTAACTACTTAGAAGCTTTCTTT.

This sequence joins TRBV25-1 and TRBJ1-5; 7 bases are a match to TRBD1. Germline trimming cut 2 bases from V and 4 bases from J; bases unmatched to any gene: 2. This CDR3 region has 14 residues. CDR1 and CDR2 (germline): MGHDK, SYGVNS. The CDR3 nucleotides are TGTGCCAGCAGTGAAGGACAGGAAAATCAGCCCCAGCATTTT. Encoded protein: CASSEGQENQPQHF.

The V and J genes are TRBV18 and TRBJ2-1, with 8 bases identical to TRBD2. The CDR3 extends over 16 amino acids. Trimming took 3 bases from V and 10 from J; bases not matched to a gene: 14. CDR1 is KGHSH, CDR2 LQKENI, per germline. This chain's CDR3 is CASSPAQGAGASEQFF. In DNA, the CDR3 is TGTGCCAGCTCACCGGCGCAGGGAGCGGGAGCCTCCGAGCAGTTCTTC. Full variable domain (rest looked up from reference TRBV18 and TRBJ2-1): NAGVMQNPRHLVRRRGQEARLRCSPMKGHSHVYWYRQLPEEGLKFMVYLQKENIIDESGMPKERFSAEFPKEGPSILRIQQVVRGDSAAYFCASSPAQGAGASEQFFGPGTRLTVL.